The next 13 T cell receptor beta chains were all read from a single sample in a study of identical twins. TCRdb used MiXCR to reprocess the 5' RACE reads, holding one entry per CDR3 protein. The table includes hundreds of thousands of distinct CDR3 sequences, about a fifth detected once. This same sample was also taken into another study, of yellow fever vaccine responses in identical twins.

The sequencing input was CD4+ T cells sorted from blood. The receptors shown here come from a woman aged 18-29 years in good health.

Only a few counts were recorded for this clonotype. The chain is built from TRBV3-1 and TRBJ1-4, with a weak D call TRBD1 (5 bases). Trimming shortened V by 2 bases and J by 0 bases, and 7 bases separated the two germline ends. The CDR3 loop spans 15 amino acids. Germline values: CDR1 LGHDT, CDR2 YNNKEL (reference sequence). CDR3 nucleotide sequence: TGTGCCAGCAGCCAAAGACAGACAACTAATGAAAAACTGTTTTTT. It is translated as CASSQRQTTNEKLFF.

There are a few counts of this clonotype. J is TRBJ1-6 and V is TRBV20-1; TRBD1 matches at 9 bases. The CDR3 is 16 amino acids. Germline loops: CDR1 DFQATT, CDR2 SNEGSKA (reference sequence). Trimming cost V 1 base and J 7 bases; bases outside gene matches: 8. In DNA form, the CDR3 reads TGCAGTGCTAGAGGAAGGACAGGGGAATTCAATTCACCCCTCCACTTT. Amino acid sequence: CSARGRTGEFNSPLHF.

This chain connects TRBV6-1 to TRBJ2-1, with 11 bases lining up with TRBD2. Germline CDR1 is MNHNS and CDR2 is SASEGT. After removal of 6 bases from V and 2 bases from J, the junction contained 3 bases not matched to a gene. This CDR3 comprises 15 residues. In DNA, the CDR3 is TGTGCCAGCAGGAAACTAGCGGGAGCCTACAATGAGCAGTTCTTC. Translation gives CASRKLAGAYNEQFF.

V usage is TRBV2 and J usage is TRBJ1-2; 7 positions agree with TRBD1. V was clipped by 6 bases and J by 2 bases; unmatched bases: 3. The CDR3 is 13 residues long. The V gene's germline CDR1 is SNHLY and CDR2 FYNNEI. CDR3 bases: TGTGCCAGCAGGAAGACAGGGAACTATGGCTACACCTTC. This sequence encodes CASRKTGNYGYTF.

This clonotype turned up a few times. This chain joins TRBV2 and TRBJ2-4, with D unresolved. The germline gives CDR1 SNHLY, CDR2 FYNNEI. V was trimmed by 8 bases and J by 0 bases, leaving 11 bases between them. There are 14 residues in the CDR3. CDR3 DNA sequence: TGTGCCAGCTCGGCGGACCTAGCCAAAAACATTCAGTACTTC. It encodes CASSADLAKNIQYF.

This clonotype was found a few times. J is TRBJ2-7 and V is TRBV12-3 or TRBV12-4; perhaps TRBD2 as D (5 bases). This CDR3 spans 12 amino acids. Trimming took 10 bases from V and 6 from J, leaving 16 bases between them. The CDR3 DNA reads as TGTGCCACCCGGCCCGACGCGGGCGAGCAGTACTTC. Protein: CATRPDAGEQYF.

The V and J genes are TRBV10-3 and TRBJ1-2; the D gene is possibly TRBD1 (6 bases). CDR1 and CDR2 (germline): ENHRY, SYGVKD. The V and J ends lost 6 bases and 4 bases respectively, with 15 bases between them. The CDR3 extends over 14 amino acids. CDR3 loop: CAIRKDSLFYGYTF. CDR3 bases: TGTGCCATCAGAAAGGACAGCCTGTTCTATGGCTACACCTTC.

The chain is built from TRBV5-5 and TRBJ2-7; 7 bases line up with TRBD2. The junction had 7 bases not matched to a gene; V was cut back by 0 bases and J by 1 base. This CDR3 has 16 amino acids. Germline CDR1 and CDR2: SGHKS and YYEKEE (reference sequence). The CDR3 DNA sequence: TGTGCCAGCAGCTTGGCCCGCTGGGGAGGGTCCTACGAGCAGTACTTC. This translates into CASSLARWGGSYEQYF.

This clonotype was picked up a small number of times. CDR3 DNA sequence: TGTGCCAGCAGTTCAACCTTAGACTCGCCGAGAGAGCAGTACTTC. It codes for CASSSTLDSPREQYF. This rearrangement joins TRBV12-3 or TRBV12-4 to TRBJ2-7; no reliable D call. The CDR3 is made up of 15 amino acids. V was pared by 4 bases and J by 7 bases, with 20 bases between.

The chain carries TRBV5-1 and TRBJ2-5, with 9 bases matching TRBD2. Germline lookup yields CDR1 SGHRS and CDR2 YFSETQ. Trimming cost V 0 bases and J 5 bases; bases outside gene matches: 8. This CDR3 has 16 residues. The CDR3 here is CASSLVGTSNTETQYF. The CDR3 DNA sequence: TGCGCCAGCAGCTTGGTCGGGACTAGCAATACGGAGACCCAGTACTTC.

The rearrangement uses TRBV7-2 and TRBJ1-2; the D gene is possibly TRBD1 (5 bases). The CDR3 sequence is 14 residues long. The germline V gene encodes CDR1 SGHTA and CDR2 FQGNSA. V was trimmed by 5 bases and J by 8 bases, leaving 18 bases between them. The CDR3 DNA reads as TGTGCCAGCAGCCCGGGACCAGTCCCGGCGGGCTACACCTTC. It translates to CASSPGPVPAGYTF.

The chain carries TRBV6-1 and TRBJ1-5, with 9 bases aligning to TRBD1. Germline V CDR1 and CDR2: MNHNS, SASEGT. Trimming cost V 8 bases and J 5 bases; bases outside gene matches: 10. The CDR3 sequence is 15 residues long. The DNA of the CDR3 is TGTGCCAGCTCCCCCGACAGGGGGATATATCAGCCCCAGCATTTT. This encodes CASSPDRGIYQPQHF.

This clonotype was detected ten times or more. The rearrangement links TRBV6-7 to TRBJ2-3; 13 bases map to TRBD2. TRBV6-7 is an open reading frame whose function is uncertain. Trimming at V came to 0 bases and at J to 1 base, leaving 7 bases not matched to a gene. The CDR3 extends over 19 amino acids. CDR3 nucleotide sequence: TGTGCCAGCAGTTACTCCTCCCCGGGACTAGCGGGGCGCACAGATACGCAGTATTTT. Its protein is CASSYSSPGLAGRTDTQYF.